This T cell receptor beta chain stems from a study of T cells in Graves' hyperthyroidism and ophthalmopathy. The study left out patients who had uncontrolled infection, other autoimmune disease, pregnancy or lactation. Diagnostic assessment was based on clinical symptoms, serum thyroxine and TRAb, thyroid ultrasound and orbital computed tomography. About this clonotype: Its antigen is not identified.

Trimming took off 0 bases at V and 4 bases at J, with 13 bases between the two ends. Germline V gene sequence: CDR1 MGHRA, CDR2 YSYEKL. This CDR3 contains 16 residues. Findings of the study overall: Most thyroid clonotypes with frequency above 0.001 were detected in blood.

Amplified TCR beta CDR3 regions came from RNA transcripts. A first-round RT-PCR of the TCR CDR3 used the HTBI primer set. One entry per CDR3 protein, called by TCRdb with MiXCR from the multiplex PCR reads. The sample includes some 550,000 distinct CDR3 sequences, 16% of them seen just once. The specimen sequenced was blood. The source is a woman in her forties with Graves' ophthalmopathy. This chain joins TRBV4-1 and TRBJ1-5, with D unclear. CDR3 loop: CASSQDSGSLNQPQHF. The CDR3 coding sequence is TGCGCCAGCAGCCAAGATTCGGGTTCCCTAAATCAGCCCCAGCATTTT.